The rows below give T cell receptor beta chains drawn from one sample of a study of shared clonotypes between healthy human individuals. The data were produced by immunoSEQ multiplex PCR, yet TCRdb's version contains in-frame clones alone and is incomplete. The data hold some 1,600,000 clones, with under 99% observed a single time. Sequencing input: naive CD4+ T cells sorted from blood. The receptor set was obtained from a young man in good health. Each CDR3 is given with its conserved first and last residue. D genes are given only for firm matches. Clone size is not always given. Where it is, it says once, few, many or a class for expanded clones.

v_gene,j_gene,abundance,d_gene,CDR3aa
TRBV5-6,TRBJ2-1,NA,NA,CASSLRLRDNEQFF
TRBV9,TRBJ2-2,NA,TRBD1,CASSVNFRLGQASTGELFF
TRBV19,TRBJ2-2,NA,NA,CASSIQATGELFF
TRBV7-2,TRBJ2-1,NA,NA,CASSFRRRGLYNEQFF
TRBV30,TRBJ1-1,NA,NA,CAPQARQWNTEAFF
TRBV2,TRBJ2-6,NA,NA,CASRDLTAGANVLTF
TRBV2,TRBJ1-5,NA,NA,CASNDGVSNQPQHF
TRBV6-6,TRBJ2-7,NA,NA,CASSYSKSYEQYF
TRBV27,TRBJ2-3,NA,NA,CASSSSSAEYF
TRBV28,TRBJ2-2,NA,TRBD1,CASSFQGANTGELFF
TRBV5-8,TRBJ2-2,NA,TRBD2,CASSVGLAGITGELFF
TRBV7-3,TRBJ2-1,once,NA,CASSLTRERFHEQFF
TRBV6-5,TRBJ1-5,NA,NA,CASSYLGIGQPQHF
TRBV7-2,TRBJ2-7,NA,TRBD2,CASRITSGSIYEQYF
TRBV27,TRBJ2-1,NA,TRBD1,CASSLDPRQGFYNEQFF
TRBV19,TRBJ2-2,NA,TRBD2,CASSIERGDGELFF
TRBV7-9,TRBJ1-1,NA,TRBD1,CASSLVQGGYLNTEAFF
TRBV28,TRBJ1-5,NA,NA,CASTTSLGLRDHQPQHF
TRBV19,TRBJ1-2,NA,TRBD1,CASLDRKFEQGVYSTF
TRBV4-3,TRBJ2-1,once,TRBD2,CASSPGTSGGYEQFF
TRBV29-1,TRBJ2-6,NA,NA,CSVKEAGANVLTF
TRBV6-5,TRBJ1-5,NA,NA,CASSPRQNSNQPQHF
TRBV5-1,TRBJ2-3,NA,TRBD1,CASSPDRGRDTQYF
TRBV27,TRBJ2-3,NA,NA,CASSLPGSTDSDTQYF
TRBV7-9,TRBJ2-3,once,NA,CASSPGLRGTDTQYF
TRBV6-1,TRBJ1-5,NA,TRBD1,CASRGTGHQPQHF
TRBV18,TRBJ2-7,NA,NA,CASSPPLAQTYEQYF
TRBV6-5,TRBJ2-3,once,TRBD2,CASSRSGRDTQYF
TRBV6-5,TRBJ2-2,NA,NA,CASSYSGPNTGELFF
TRBV19,TRBJ2-1,NA,NA,CASSSAEPGPKQFF
TRBV28,TRBJ2-7,NA,NA,CATDRGEQYF
TRBV18,TRBJ1-2,NA,TRBD1,CASSPGTGRIYGYTF
TRBV19,TRBJ2-7,NA,TRBD2,CASTGGTSGPYEQYF
TRBV7-2,TRBJ2-7,NA,TRBD2,CASSFGLAGGPTYYEQYF
TRBV5-1,TRBJ2-3,NA,NA,CASSLSHRTDTQYF